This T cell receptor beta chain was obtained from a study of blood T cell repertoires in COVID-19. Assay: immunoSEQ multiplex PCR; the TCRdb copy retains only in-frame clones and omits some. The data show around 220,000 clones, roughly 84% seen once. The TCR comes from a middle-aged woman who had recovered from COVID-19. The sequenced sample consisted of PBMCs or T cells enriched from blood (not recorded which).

The CDR3 loop is CAWSAQGYGYTF. The CDR3 DNA reads TGTGCCTGGAGTGCACAGGGCTATGGCTACACCTTC. This chain connects TRBV30 to TRBJ1-2, with a tentative D call TRBD1 (6 bases). The CDR3 runs 12 residues. Trimming took off 1 base at V and 4 bases at J, with 7 bases between the two ends. In germline, CDR1 is GTSNPN, CDR2 SVGIG (reference sequence). The variable domain in full, with the rest retrieved from reference TRBV30 and TRBJ1-2, is SQTIHQWPATLVQPVGSPLSLECTVEGTSNPNLYWYRQAAGRGLQLLFYSVGIGQISSEVPQNLSASRPQDRQFILSSKKLLLSDSGFYLCAWSAQGYGYTFGSGTRLTVV.